This TCR beta chain was found in a study of blood T cell repertoires in COVID-19. Authors' processing steps: Estimates of nucleated cell counts were drawn from the amplification of reference gene primers. Profiling relied on immunoSEQ multiplex PCR, and the TCRdb table lists in-frame clones only, not all of them. The V and J calls and clone size are taken from that table; D and trimming were inferred from the DNA. Of 150,000 to 200,000 clones listed, 74% were seen once; the top ten hold under 3.5%. In germline, CDR1 is MDHEN, CDR2 SYDVKM. The CDR3 length is 15 residues. J lost 3 bases, V lost 5 bases, and 8 bases had no gene match.

The V call is TRBV28, the J call TRBJ2-7; 9 positions match TRBD1. The sample was peripheral blood. The clonotype was recovered from a woman aged 80 or over with acute or convalescent COVID-19. The CDR3 loop is CASSQTGTGFYEQYF. In DNA, the CDR3 is TGTGCCAGCAGTCAAACCGGGACAGGGTTCTACGAGCAGTACTTC.